The table lists the clone carrying this T cell receptor (beta chain) with many counts. What it recognizes is unknown. TCRdb reprocessed the multiplex PCR reads with MiXCR, giving one entry per CDR3 protein. In the table there are about 130,000 distinct CDR3 sequences, approximately 20% of which are singletons. Deletions cut 5 bases from V and 0 bases from J, with 9 bases between. CDR1 and CDR2 (germline): SEHNR, FQNEAQ (reference sequence). The CDR3 has 14 residues. The data were taken from a study of breast tumors, draining lymph nodes, adjacent tissues. Regarding the study as a whole: Data only fit, rather than demonstrated, lymph node origin of most tumor T cells.

The lymph nodes were axillary draining lymph nodes from breast cancer patients. The V call is TRBV7-9, the J call TRBJ2-3, with D hard to call. This receptor was identified in a female donor with breast cancer. Some clones in this sample may be carry-over from other donors' samples. The sequenced sample consisted of axillary lymph node tissue. The CDR3 coding sequence is TGTGCCAGCAGCCCCTTTGTTAGCACAGATACGCAGTATTTT. Translated: CASSPFVSTDTQYF.